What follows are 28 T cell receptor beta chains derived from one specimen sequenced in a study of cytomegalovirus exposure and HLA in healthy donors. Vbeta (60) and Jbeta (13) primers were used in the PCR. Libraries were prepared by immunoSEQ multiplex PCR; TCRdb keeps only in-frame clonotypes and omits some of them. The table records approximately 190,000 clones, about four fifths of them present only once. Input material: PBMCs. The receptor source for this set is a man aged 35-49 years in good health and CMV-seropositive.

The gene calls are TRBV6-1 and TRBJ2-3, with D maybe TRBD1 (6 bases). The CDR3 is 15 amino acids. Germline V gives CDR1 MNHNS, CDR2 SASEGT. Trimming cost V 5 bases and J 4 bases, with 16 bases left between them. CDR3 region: CASSTEQGNADTQYF. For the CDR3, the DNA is TGTGCCAGCAGTACCGAACAGGGTAATGCAGATACGCAGTATTTT.

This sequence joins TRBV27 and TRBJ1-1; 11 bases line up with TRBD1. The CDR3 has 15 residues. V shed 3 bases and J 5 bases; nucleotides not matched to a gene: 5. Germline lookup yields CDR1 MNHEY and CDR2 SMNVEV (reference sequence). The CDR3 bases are TGTGCCAGCAGTTTGGGGACAGGGGGAATGACTGAAGCTTTCTTT. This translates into CASSLGTGGMTEAFF.

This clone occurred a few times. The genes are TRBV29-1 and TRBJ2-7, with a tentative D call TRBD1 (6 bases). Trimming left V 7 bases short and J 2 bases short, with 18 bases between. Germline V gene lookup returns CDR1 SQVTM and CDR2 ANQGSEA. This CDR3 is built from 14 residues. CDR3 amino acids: CSAAIQGLTYEQYF. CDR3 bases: TGCAGCGCCGCAATACAGGGTCTGACCTACGAGCAGTACTTC.

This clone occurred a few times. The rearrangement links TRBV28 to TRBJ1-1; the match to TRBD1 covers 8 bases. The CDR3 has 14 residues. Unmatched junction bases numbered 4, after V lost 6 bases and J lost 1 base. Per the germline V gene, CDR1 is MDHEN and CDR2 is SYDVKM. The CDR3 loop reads CASSRQGRNTEAFF. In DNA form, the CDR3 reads TGTGCCAGCAGCAGACAGGGGCGGAACACTGAAGCTTTCTTT.

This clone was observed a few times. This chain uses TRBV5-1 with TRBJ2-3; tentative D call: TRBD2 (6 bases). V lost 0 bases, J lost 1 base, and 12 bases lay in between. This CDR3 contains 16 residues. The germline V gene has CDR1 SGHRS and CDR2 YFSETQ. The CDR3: CASSLASARRTDTQYF. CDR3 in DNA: TGCGCCAGCAGCTTGGCTAGCGCAAGGCGCACAGATACGCAGTATTTT. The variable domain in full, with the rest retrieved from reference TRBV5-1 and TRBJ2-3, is KAGVTQTPRYLIKTRGQQVTLSCSPISGHRSVSWYQQTPGQGLQFLFEYFSETQRNKGNFPGRFSGRQFSNSRSEMNVSTLELGDSALYLCASSLASARRTDTQYFGPGTRLTVL.

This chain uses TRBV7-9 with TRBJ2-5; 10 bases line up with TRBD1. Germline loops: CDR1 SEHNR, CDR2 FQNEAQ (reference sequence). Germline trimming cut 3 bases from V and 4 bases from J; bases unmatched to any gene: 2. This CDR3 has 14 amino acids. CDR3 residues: CASSFGQGGETQYF. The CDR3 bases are TGTGCCAGCAGCTTCGGACAGGGGGGAGAGACCCAGTACTTC.

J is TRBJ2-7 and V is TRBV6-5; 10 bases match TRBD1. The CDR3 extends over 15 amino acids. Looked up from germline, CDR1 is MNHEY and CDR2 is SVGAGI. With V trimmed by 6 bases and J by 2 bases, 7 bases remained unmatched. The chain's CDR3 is CASRTRDRGAYEQYF. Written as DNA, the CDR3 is TGTGCCAGCAGGACCCGGGACAGGGGTGCCTACGAGCAGTACTTC.

DNA of the CDR3: TGCGCCAGCAGCTTGGGAGCCCCTAAAGAGACCCAGTACTTC. This gives the protein CASSLGAPKETQYF. This rearrangement joins TRBV5-1 to TRBJ2-5; no definite D call. V lost 0 bases and J lost 3, with 9 bases in between. CDR3 length equals 14 residues. Germline V lookup: CDR1 SGHRS, CDR2 YFSETQ.

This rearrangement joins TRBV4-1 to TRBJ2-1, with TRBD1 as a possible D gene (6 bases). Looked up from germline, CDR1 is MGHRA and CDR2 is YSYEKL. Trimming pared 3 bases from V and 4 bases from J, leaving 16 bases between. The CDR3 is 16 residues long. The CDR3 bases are TGCGCCAGCAGCCAGGGGGTTGGGGGCATTTACAATGAGCAGTTCTTC. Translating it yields CASSQGVGGIYNEQFF.

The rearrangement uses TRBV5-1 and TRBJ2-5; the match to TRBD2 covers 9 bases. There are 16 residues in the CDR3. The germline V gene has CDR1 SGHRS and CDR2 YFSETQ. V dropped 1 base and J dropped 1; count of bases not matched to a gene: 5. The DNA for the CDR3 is TGCGCCAGCAGCTTGAACCCAGCGGGAGGCCAAGAGACCCAGTACTTC. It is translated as CASSLNPAGGQETQYF.

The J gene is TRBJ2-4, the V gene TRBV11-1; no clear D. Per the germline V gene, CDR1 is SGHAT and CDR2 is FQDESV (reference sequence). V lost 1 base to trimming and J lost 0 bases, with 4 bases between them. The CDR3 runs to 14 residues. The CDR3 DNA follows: TGTGCCAGCAGCTTAGGAGTAGCCAAAAACATTCAGTACTTC. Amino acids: CASSLGVAKNIQYF.

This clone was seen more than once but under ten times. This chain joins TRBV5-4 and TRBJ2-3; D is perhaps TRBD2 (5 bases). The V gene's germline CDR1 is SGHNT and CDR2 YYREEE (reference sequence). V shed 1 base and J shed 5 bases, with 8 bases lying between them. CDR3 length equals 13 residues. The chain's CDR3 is CASSLIAGDTQYF. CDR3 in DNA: TGTGCCAGCAGCTTGATCGCGGGAGATACGCAGTATTTT. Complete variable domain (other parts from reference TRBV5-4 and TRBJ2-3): ETGVTQSPTHLIKTRGQQVTLRCSSQSGHNTVSWYQQALGQGPQFIFQYYREEENGRGNFPPRFSGLQFPNYSSELNVNALELDDSALYLCASSLIAGDTQYFGPGTRLTVL.

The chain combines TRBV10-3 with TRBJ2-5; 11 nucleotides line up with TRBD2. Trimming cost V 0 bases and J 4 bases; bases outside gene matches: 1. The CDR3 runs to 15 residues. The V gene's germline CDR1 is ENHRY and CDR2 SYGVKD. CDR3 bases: TGTGCCATCAGTGAGTCAACTAGCGGGGGAGAGACCCAGTACTTC. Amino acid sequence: CAISESTSGGETQYF.

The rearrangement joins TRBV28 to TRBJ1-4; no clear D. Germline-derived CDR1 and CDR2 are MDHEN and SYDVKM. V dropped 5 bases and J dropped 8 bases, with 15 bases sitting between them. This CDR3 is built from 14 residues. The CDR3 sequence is CASSHRATGEKLFF. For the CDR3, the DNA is TGTGCCAGCAGTCACCGGGCCACGGGGGAAAAACTGTTTTTT.

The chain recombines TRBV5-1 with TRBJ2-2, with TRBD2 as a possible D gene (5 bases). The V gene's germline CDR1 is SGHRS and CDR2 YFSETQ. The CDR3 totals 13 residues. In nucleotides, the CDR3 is TGCGGGAGCGGACCCCCGAACACCGGGGAGCTGTTTTTT. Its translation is CGSGPPNTGELFF. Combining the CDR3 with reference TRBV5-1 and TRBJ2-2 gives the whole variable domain KAGVTQTPRYLIKTRGQQVTLSCSPISGHRSVSWYQQTPGQGLQFLFEYFSETQRNKGNFPGRFSGRQFSNSRSEMNVSTLELGDSALYLCGSGPPNTGELFFGEGSRLTVL.

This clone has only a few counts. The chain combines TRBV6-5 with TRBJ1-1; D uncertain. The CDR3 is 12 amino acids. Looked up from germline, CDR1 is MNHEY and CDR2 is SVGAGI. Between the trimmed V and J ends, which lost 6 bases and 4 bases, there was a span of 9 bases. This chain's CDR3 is CASSEVGTEAFF. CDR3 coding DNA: TGTGCCAGCAGCGAGGTTGGCACTGAAGCTTTCTTT.

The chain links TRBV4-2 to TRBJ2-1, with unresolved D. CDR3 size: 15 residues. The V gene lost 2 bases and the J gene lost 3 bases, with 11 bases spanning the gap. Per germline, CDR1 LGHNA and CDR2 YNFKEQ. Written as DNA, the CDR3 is TGTGCCAGCAGCCAATCGACTGTCGACTACAATGAGCAGTTCTTC. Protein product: CASSQSTVDYNEQFF.

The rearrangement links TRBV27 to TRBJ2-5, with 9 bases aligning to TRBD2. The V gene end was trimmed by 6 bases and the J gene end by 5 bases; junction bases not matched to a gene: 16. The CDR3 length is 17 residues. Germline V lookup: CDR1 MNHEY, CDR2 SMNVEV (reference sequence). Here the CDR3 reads CASSPPVFAGGPETQYF. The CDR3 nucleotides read TGTGCCAGCAGCCCCCCCGTCTTCGCGGGAGGGCCGGAGACCCAGTACTTC.

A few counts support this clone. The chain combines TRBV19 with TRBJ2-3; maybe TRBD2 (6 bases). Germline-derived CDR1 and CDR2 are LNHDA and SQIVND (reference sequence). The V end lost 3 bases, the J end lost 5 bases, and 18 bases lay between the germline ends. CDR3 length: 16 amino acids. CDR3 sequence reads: CASSIGGRSGKDTQYF. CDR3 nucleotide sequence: TGTGCCAGTAGTATTGGAGGGCGGTCTGGGAAAGATACGCAGTATTTT.

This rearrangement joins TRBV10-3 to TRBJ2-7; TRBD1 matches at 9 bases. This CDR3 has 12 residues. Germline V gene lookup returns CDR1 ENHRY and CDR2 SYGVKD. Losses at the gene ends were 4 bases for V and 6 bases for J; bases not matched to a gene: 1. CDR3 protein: CAISGTGVEQYF. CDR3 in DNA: TGTGCCATCAGTGGGACAGGGGTCGAGCAGTACTTC.

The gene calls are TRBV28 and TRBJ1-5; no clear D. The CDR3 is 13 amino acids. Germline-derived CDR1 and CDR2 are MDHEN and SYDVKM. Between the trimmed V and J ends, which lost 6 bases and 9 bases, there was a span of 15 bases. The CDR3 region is CASRPTYPGPQHF. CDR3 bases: TGTGCCAGCAGGCCCACGTACCCAGGGCCCCAGCATTTT.

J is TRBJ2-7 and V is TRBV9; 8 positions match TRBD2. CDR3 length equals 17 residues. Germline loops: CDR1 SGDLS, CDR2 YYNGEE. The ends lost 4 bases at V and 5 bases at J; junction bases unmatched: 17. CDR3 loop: CASSRRSGVGTSNEQYF. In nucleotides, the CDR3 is TGTGCCAGCAGCCGTAGATCGGGTGTCGGGACTAGTAACGAGCAGTACTTC.

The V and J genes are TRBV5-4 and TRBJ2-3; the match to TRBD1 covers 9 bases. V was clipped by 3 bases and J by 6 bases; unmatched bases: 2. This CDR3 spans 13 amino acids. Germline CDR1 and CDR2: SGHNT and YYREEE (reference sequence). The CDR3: CASSWTGADTQYF. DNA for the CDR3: TGTGCCAGCAGCTGGACAGGGGCCGATACGCAGTATTTT.

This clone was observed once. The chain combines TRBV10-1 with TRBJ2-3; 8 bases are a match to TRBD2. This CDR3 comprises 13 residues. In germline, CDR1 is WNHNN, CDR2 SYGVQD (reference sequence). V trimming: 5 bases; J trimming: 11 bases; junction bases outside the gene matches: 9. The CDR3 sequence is CASSRVAGLGQYF. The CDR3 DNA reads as TGCGCCAGCAGTCGGGTAGCGGGGCTGGGGCAGTATTTT.

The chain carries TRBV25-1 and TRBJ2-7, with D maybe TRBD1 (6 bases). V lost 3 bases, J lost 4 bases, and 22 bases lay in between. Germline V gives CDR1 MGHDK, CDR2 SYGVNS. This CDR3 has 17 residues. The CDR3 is CASSDPHSVGAGYEQYF. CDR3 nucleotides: TGTGCCAGCAGTGACCCCCACTCTGTGGGGGCCGGGTACGAGCAGTACTTC.

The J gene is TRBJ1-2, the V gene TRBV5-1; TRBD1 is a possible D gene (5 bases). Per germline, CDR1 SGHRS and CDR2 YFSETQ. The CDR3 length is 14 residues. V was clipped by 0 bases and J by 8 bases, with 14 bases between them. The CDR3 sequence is CASSLGQGPYGYTF. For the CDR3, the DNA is TGCGCCAGCAGCTTGGGTCAGGGTCCCTACGGCTACACCTTC. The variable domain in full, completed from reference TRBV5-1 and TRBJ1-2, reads KAGVTQTPRYLIKTRGQQVTLSCSPISGHRSVSWYQQTPGQGLQFLFEYFSETQRNKGNFPGRFSGRQFSNSRSEMNVSTLELGDSALYLCASSLGQGPYGYTFGSGTRLTVV.

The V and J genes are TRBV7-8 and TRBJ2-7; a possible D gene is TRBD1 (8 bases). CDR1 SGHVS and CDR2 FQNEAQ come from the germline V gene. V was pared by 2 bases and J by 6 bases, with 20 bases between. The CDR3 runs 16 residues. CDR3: CASSLWGGGQGGEQYF. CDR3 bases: TGTGCCAGCAGCTTATGGGGGGGCGGACAGGGTGGCGAGCAGTACTTC.

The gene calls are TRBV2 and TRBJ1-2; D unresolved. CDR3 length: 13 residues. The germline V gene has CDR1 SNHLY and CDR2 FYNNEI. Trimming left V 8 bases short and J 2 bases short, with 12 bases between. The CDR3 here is CASAHGENYGYTF. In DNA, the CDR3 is TGTGCCAGCGCGCACGGGGAAAACTATGGCTACACCTTC.